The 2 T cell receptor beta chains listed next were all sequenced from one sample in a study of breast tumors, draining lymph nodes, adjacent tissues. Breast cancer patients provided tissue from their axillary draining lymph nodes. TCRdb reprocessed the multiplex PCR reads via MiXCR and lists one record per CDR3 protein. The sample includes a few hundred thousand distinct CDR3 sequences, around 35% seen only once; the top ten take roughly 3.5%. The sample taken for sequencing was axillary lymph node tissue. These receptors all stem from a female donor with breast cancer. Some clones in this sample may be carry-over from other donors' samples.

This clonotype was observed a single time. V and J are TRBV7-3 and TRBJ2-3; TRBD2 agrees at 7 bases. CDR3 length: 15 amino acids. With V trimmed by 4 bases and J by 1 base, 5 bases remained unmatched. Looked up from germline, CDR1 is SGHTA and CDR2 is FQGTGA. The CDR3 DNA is TGTGCCAGCAGCTCGGGAGGTGATGGCACAGATACGCAGTATTTT. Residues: CASSSGGDGTDTQYF.

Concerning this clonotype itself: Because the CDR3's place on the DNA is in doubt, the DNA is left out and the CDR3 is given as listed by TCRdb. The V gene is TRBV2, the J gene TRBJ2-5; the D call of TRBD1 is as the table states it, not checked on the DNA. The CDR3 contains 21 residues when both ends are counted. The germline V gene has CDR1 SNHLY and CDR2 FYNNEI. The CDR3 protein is CASRGDRAGLGYTFGSGTQYF.